The rows below give T cell receptor beta chains drawn from one sample of a study of T cell responses to AZD1222 COVID-19 vaccine. Clones were sequenced by immunoSEQ multiplex PCR, and TCRdb holds only the in-frame ones, with some missing. The sample includes 120,000 or so clones, around 89% seen only once; the top ten take approximately 10%. Sequenced material: peripheral blood, taken on day 0 of MenACWY control vaccination. These receptors all stem from an adult in good health. Both conserved end residues are part of each CDR3. A D gene is named only where the DNA matches it firmly. Not every row has a clone size; where given, it reads once, few, many or a size class.

v_call: TRBV6-2/TRBV6-3
d_call: TRBD2
clone_size: -
j_call: TRBJ2-1
cdr3_aa: CASSYPSGNTHNEQFF
cdr3_nt: TGTGCCAGCAGTTACCCTAGCGGGAATACGCACAATGAGCAGTTCTTC

v_call: TRBV6-5
d_call: -
clone_size: -
j_call: TRBJ1-2
cdr3_aa: CASSYVTGPSNYGYTF
cdr3_nt: TGTGCCAGCAGTTACGTCACAGGCCCCTCTAACTATGGCTACACCTTC

v_call: TRBV21-1
d_call: -
clone_size: -
j_call: TRBJ2-7
cdr3_aa: CASSKVNLASYEQYF
cdr3_nt: TGTGCCAGCAGCAAAGTGAACCTGGCGTCCTACGAGCAGTACTTC

v_call: TRBV5-6
d_call: -
clone_size: -
j_call: TRBJ2-7
cdr3_aa: CASSFYSVDYEQYF
cdr3_nt: TGTGCCAGCAGCTTTTACAGTGTGGACTACGAGCAGTACTTC

v_call: TRBV12-3/TRBV12-4
d_call: -
clone_size: -
j_call: TRBJ1-1
cdr3_aa: CASRTDSLVAFF
cdr3_nt: TGTGCCAGCAGGACCGACTCCCTGGTAGCTTTCTTT

v_call: TRBV2
d_call: -
clone_size: -
j_call: TRBJ2-7
cdr3_aa: CASSEGTGGEQYF
cdr3_nt: TGTGCCAGCAGTGAAGGGACCGGGGGCGAGCAGTACTTC

v_call: TRBV7-9
d_call: -
clone_size: -
j_call: TRBJ1-1
cdr3_aa: CASSSGTLNTEAFF
cdr3_nt: TGTGCCAGCAGCTCCGGGACACTGAACACTGAAGCTTTCTTT

v_call: TRBV19
d_call: TRBD1
clone_size: -
j_call: TRBJ1-2
cdr3_aa: CASGQGRGYTF
cdr3_nt: TGTGCCAGTGGACAGGGTCGTGGCTACACCTTC

v_call: TRBV25-1
d_call: -
clone_size: -
j_call: TRBJ1-2
cdr3_aa: CASSEFGNGYTF
cdr3_nt: TGTGCCAGCAGTGAATTCGGGAATGGCTACACCTTC

v_call: TRBV12-3/TRBV12-4
d_call: -
clone_size: -
j_call: TRBJ2-5
cdr3_aa: CASSRYRDARYF
cdr3_nt: TGTGCCAGTAGCCGTTACCGGGACGCTAGGTACTTC

v_call: TRBV6-4
d_call: TRBD1
clone_size: many
j_call: TRBJ2-3
cdr3_aa: CASSDSQGADTQYF
cdr3_nt: TGTGCCAGCAGTGACTCACAGGGGGCAGATACGCAGTATTTT

v_call: TRBV3-1/TRBV3-2
d_call: -
clone_size: -
j_call: TRBJ2-7
cdr3_aa: CASSQDLTFYEQYF
cdr3_nt: TGTGCCAGCAGCCAAGATCTGACTTTCTACGAGCAGTACTTC

v_call: TRBV10-3
d_call: -
clone_size: -
j_call: TRBJ2-3
cdr3_aa: CAISEGQGLTSTDTQYF
cdr3_nt: TGTGCCATCAGTGAAGGGCAGGGCCTCACTAGCACAGATACGCAGTATTTT

v_call: TRBV12-2
d_call: -
clone_size: -
j_call: TRBJ2-7
cdr3_aa: CASRLLRTGAYEQYF
cdr3_nt: TGTGCAAGTCGCTTATTGCGCACGGGGGCCTACGAGCAGTACTTC

v_call: TRBV27
d_call: TRBD2
clone_size: -
j_call: TRBJ2-3
cdr3_aa: CASSPTSVADTQYF
cdr3_nt: TGTGCCAGCAGTCCGACTAGCGTGGCAGATACGCAGTATTTT

v_call: TRBV23-1
d_call: -
clone_size: once
j_call: TRBJ1-2
cdr3_aa: CASSQSLNLYGGCYTF
cdr3_nt: TGCGCCAGCAGTCAATCCCTAAACCTTTACGGGGGTTGCTACACCTTC

v_call: TRBV5-4
d_call: -
clone_size: -
j_call: TRBJ2-5
cdr3_aa: CASSSGGARETQYF
cdr3_nt: TGTGCCAGCAGCTCGGGCGGAGCGAGGGAGACCCAGTACTTC

v_call: TRBV29-1
d_call: -
clone_size: -
j_call: TRBJ1-5
cdr3_aa: CSVVLGFDQPQHF
cdr3_nt: TGCAGCGTTGTACTCGGTTTTGATCAGCCCCAGCATTTT

v_call: TRBV10-3
d_call: -
clone_size: -
j_call: TRBJ1-2
cdr3_aa: CAISESARLRGYTF
cdr3_nt: TGTGCCATCAGTGAGTCGGCCAGGCTTAGAGGCTACACCTTC

v_call: TRBV4-3
d_call: -
clone_size: -
j_call: TRBJ1-2
cdr3_aa: CASSPRRPNYGYTF
cdr3_nt: TGCGCCAGCAGCCCTCGCCGCCCTAACTATGGCTACACCTTC

v_call: TRBV5-1
d_call: -
clone_size: -
j_call: TRBJ2-7
cdr3_aa: CASSLNPGPPTELYEQYF
cdr3_nt: TGCGCCAGCAGCCTAAATCCCGGGCCCCCGACGGAGCTCTACGAGCAGTACTTC

v_call: TRBV5-6
d_call: -
clone_size: few
j_call: TRBJ1-2
cdr3_aa: CASSLPVETAYYGYTF
cdr3_nt: TGTGCCAGCAGCTTGCCGGTCGAAACAGCCTACTATGGCTACACCTTC

v_call: TRBV11-1
d_call: -
clone_size: -
j_call: TRBJ2-1
cdr3_aa: CASSPLGLTGYNEQFF
cdr3_nt: TGTGCCAGCAGCCCCTTGGGATTGACGGGTTACAATGAGCAGTTCTTC

v_call: TRBV7-2
d_call: -
clone_size: -
j_call: TRBJ1-5
cdr3_aa: CASSLGGGNNQPQHF
cdr3_nt: TGTGCCAGCAGCTTAGGTGGGGGTAACAATCAGCCCCAGCATTTT

v_call: TRBV5-1
d_call: -
clone_size: few
j_call: TRBJ2-7
cdr3_aa: CASRLYSSYEQYF
cdr3_nt: TGCGCCAGCAGATTATACAGCTCCTACGAGCAGTACTTC

v_call: TRBV6-5
d_call: TRBD2
clone_size: -
j_call: TRBJ2-7
cdr3_aa: CASNSGSLSYEQYF
cdr3_nt: TGTGCCAGCAACAGCGGGAGTTTGAGCTACGAGCAGTACTTC

v_call: TRBV29-1
d_call: -
clone_size: -
j_call: TRBJ1-5
cdr3_aa: CSVSLNPNQPQHF
cdr3_nt: TGCAGCGTTTCTCTCAACCCCAATCAGCCCCAGCATTTT

v_call: TRBV9
d_call: -
clone_size: -
j_call: TRBJ2-7
cdr3_aa: CASSVGRTSYEQYF
cdr3_nt: TGTGCCAGCAGCGTAGGGCGGACCTCCTACGAGCAGTACTTC

v_call: TRBV29-1
d_call: TRBD1
clone_size: few
j_call: TRBJ2-5
cdr3_aa: CSVRTGEVTQYF
cdr3_nt: TGCAGCGTTCGGACAGGGGAGGTGACCCAGTACTTC

v_call: TRBV5-1
d_call: TRBD2
clone_size: -
j_call: TRBJ2-1
cdr3_aa: CASSFGTGGIDEQFF
cdr3_nt: TGCGCCAGCAGCTTTGGGACGGGAGGGATCGATGAGCAGTTCTTC

v_call: TRBV6-6
d_call: TRBD1
clone_size: -
j_call: TRBJ2-1
cdr3_aa: CASSYLGQGQYEQFF
cdr3_nt: TGTGCCAGCAGTTATCTGGGACAGGGCCAGTATGAGCAGTTCTTC

v_call: TRBV4-3
d_call: -
clone_size: -
j_call: TRBJ2-3
cdr3_aa: CASSQEGAWGVTDTQYF
cdr3_nt: TGCGCCAGCAGCCAAGAGGGTGCGTGGGGCGTCACAGATACGCAGTATTTT

v_call: TRBV23-1
d_call: -
clone_size: -
j_call: TRBJ1-3
cdr3_aa: CASSHQSSGNTIYF
cdr3_nt: TGCGCCAGCAGTCACCAGAGCTCTGGAAACACCATATATTTT

v_call: TRBV7-3
d_call: TRBD1
clone_size: -
j_call: TRBJ1-1
cdr3_aa: CASSLGQENTEAFF
cdr3_nt: TGTGCCAGCAGCTTGGGACAGGAGAACACTGAAGCTTTCTTT

v_call: TRBV7-8
d_call: -
clone_size: -
j_call: TRBJ1-2
cdr3_aa: CASSPGHRNYGYTF
cdr3_nt: TGTGCCAGCAGTCCGGGACACCGAAACTATGGCTACACCTTC

v_call: TRBV2
d_call: -
clone_size: -
j_call: TRBJ1-4
cdr3_aa: CASSHRRPRVELFF
cdr3_nt: TGTGCCAGCAGTCACAGGCGCCCCAGGGTCGAACTGTTTTTT

v_call: TRBV28
d_call: -
clone_size: few
j_call: TRBJ1-6
cdr3_aa: CASSSGSSPLHF
cdr3_nt: TGTGCCAGCAGTAGCGGATCCTCACCCCTCCACTTT

v_call: TRBV29-1
d_call: TRBD2
clone_size: -
j_call: TRBJ2-7
cdr3_aa: CSVMAPSGTSYEQYF
cdr3_nt: TGCAGCGTGATGGCCCCTAGCGGGACTTCCTACGAGCAGTACTTC

v_call: TRBV27
d_call: -
clone_size: -
j_call: TRBJ1-2
cdr3_aa: CASSLFIGIYGYTF
cdr3_nt: TGTGCCAGCAGTTTATTCATCGGGATCTATGGCTACACCTTC

v_call: TRBV7-2
d_call: -
clone_size: -
j_call: TRBJ1-5
cdr3_aa: CASSKDGAQPQHF
cdr3_nt: TGTGCCAGCAGCAAAGACGGGGCTCAGCCCCAGCATTTT

v_call: TRBV30
d_call: -
clone_size: -
j_call: TRBJ2-7
cdr3_aa: CAWMGDRDPQYF
cdr3_nt: TGTGCCTGGATGGGAGATCGGGACCCGCAGTACTTC

v_call: TRBV6-5
d_call: -
clone_size: -
j_call: TRBJ1-5
cdr3_aa: CASSYALGSNQPQHF
cdr3_nt: TGTGCCAGCAGTTACGCCTTGGGGAGCAATCAGCCCCAGCATTTT

v_call: TRBV4-3
d_call: TRBD2
clone_size: -
j_call: TRBJ2-7
cdr3_aa: CASSQDPGGYEQYF
cdr3_nt: TGCGCCAGCAGCCAAGATCCGGGGGGGTACGAGCAGTACTTC

v_call: TRBV11-3
d_call: -
clone_size: -
j_call: TRBJ1-1
cdr3_aa: CASSFQGLNTEAFF
cdr3_nt: TGTGCCAGCAGCTTCCAGGGATTGAACACTGAAGCTTTCTTT

v_call: TRBV7-9
d_call: TRBD1
clone_size: -
j_call: TRBJ1-6
cdr3_aa: CASSATGYSPLHF
cdr3_nt: TGTGCCAGCAGCGCGACAGGGTATTCACCCCTCCACTTT

v_call: TRBV7-2
d_call: TRBD1
clone_size: few
j_call: TRBJ1-2
cdr3_aa: CASSLAGQQGGYTF
cdr3_nt: TGTGCCAGCAGCTTAGCGGGACAGCAAGGGGGCTACACCTTC

v_call: TRBV7-2
d_call: TRBD1
clone_size: -
j_call: TRBJ2-5
cdr3_aa: CASSFGQVGETQYF
cdr3_nt: TGTGCCAGCAGCTTTGGACAGGTGGGGGAGACCCAGTACTTC

v_call: TRBV3-1/TRBV3-2
d_call: -
clone_size: -
j_call: TRBJ1-6
cdr3_aa: CASSQLGGRGPNSPLHF
cdr3_nt: TGTGCCAGCAGCCAATTAGGAGGTCGCGGACCAAATTCACCCCTCCACTTT

v_call: TRBV6-1
d_call: -
clone_size: -
j_call: TRBJ1-2
cdr3_aa: CASSDRAIGGYTF
cdr3_nt: TGTGCCAGCAGTGACAGAGCCATTGGAGGCTACACCTTC

v_call: TRBV27
d_call: -
clone_size: -
j_call: TRBJ1-1
cdr3_aa: CASSRQWNTEAFF
cdr3_nt: TGTGCCAGCAGCCGTCAATGGAACACTGAAGCTTTCTTT

v_call: TRBV11-2
d_call: TRBD2
clone_size: -
j_call: TRBJ2-5
cdr3_aa: CASSPRRGETQYF
cdr3_nt: TGTGCCAGCAGCCCAAGGCGGGGGGAGACCCAGTACTTC

v_call: TRBV5-1
d_call: TRBD2
clone_size: -
j_call: TRBJ2-1
cdr3_aa: CASSLGASGSNEQFF
cdr3_nt: TGCGCCAGCAGCTTGGGGGCTAGCGGGAGCAATGAGCAGTTCTTC

v_call: TRBV5-1
d_call: TRBD1
clone_size: -
j_call: TRBJ2-7
cdr3_aa: CASSLVGTGGYEQYF
cdr3_nt: TGCGCCAGCAGCTTGGTTGGGACAGGGGGCTACGAGCAGTACTTC

v_call: TRBV6-2/TRBV6-3
d_call: -
clone_size: -
j_call: TRBJ2-2
cdr3_aa: CASSYSRDTNTGELFF
cdr3_nt: TGTGCCAGCAGTTACTCGAGGGACACAAACACCGGGGAGCTGTTTTTT

v_call: TRBV6-5
d_call: -
clone_size: -
j_call: TRBJ1-2
cdr3_aa: CASRPDSRKGGYTF
cdr3_nt: TGTGCCAGCAGACCGGACAGTCGGAAGGGTGGCTACACCTTC